These 21 T cell receptor beta chains originate from one sample sequenced in a study of CD8+CD57+ T cells in acquired aplastic anemia. All sequencing subjects had displayed CD8+CD57+ cell expansion on flow cytometry. TCR beta VDJ and CDR3 profiling used genomic DNA as template. TCRdb independently ran MiXCR on the reads; one entry per CDR3 protein. The data show under 200,000 distinct CDR3 sequences, about 45% seen once. Sequencing used sorted CD4+, CD8+, or CD8+CD57+ T cells (not recorded which) from PBMCs. These receptor sequences come from a human donor with aplastic anemia.

V and J are TRBV5-4 and TRBJ1-1, with 8 bases fitting TRBD1. CDR3 size: 18 residues. V lost 3 bases and J lost 1; bases outside the gene matches: 14. Looked up from germline, CDR1 is SGHNT and CDR2 is YYREEE (reference sequence). The CDR3 loop is CASSYRQGTASRNTEAFF. The CDR3 bases are TGTGCCAGCAGCTACCGACAGGGGACAGCCTCTAGGAACACTGAAGCTTTCTTT.

The chain has TRBV25-1 and TRBJ2-6; D is ambiguous. Germline CDR1 reads MGHDK; CDR2 reads SYGVNS. The CDR3 loop spans 12 amino acids. The V and J ends lost 6 bases and 5 bases respectively, with 5 bases between them. The DNA of the CDR3 is TGTGCCAGCAGCACAAGGGCCAACGTCCTGACTTTC. It specifies CASSTRANVLTF.

This clonotype has only a few counts. The V gene is TRBV19, the J gene TRBJ1-6; TRBD1 matches 9 bases. The CDR3 is made up of 18 amino acids. Trimming removed 6 bases from V and 5 bases from J; junction bases left unmatched: 14. CDR1 and CDR2 (germline): LNHDA, SQIVND (reference sequence). CDR3 sequence: CASSSGRGQGSNNSPLHF. Written as DNA, the CDR3 is TGTGCCAGTAGCTCCGGGCGGGGACAGGGATCAAATAATTCACCCCTCCACTTT.

This clonotype was detected many times. The CDR3 DNA reads TGCAGTGCTAGACTGGGTGTTGAGCAGTTCTTC. Translating gives CSARLGVEQFF. V usage is TRBV20-1 and J usage is TRBJ2-1; D not certain. Germline assignment: CDR1 DFQATT and CDR2 SNEGSKA (reference sequence). With 2 bases removed from V and 9 bases from J, the gap between germline ends came to 8 bases. CDR3 size: 11 residues.

The chain links TRBV5-6 to TRBJ1-3; possibly TRBD1 for D (5 bases). V was shortened by 8 bases and J by 0 bases, with 18 bases between the two germline ends. This CDR3 spans 16 amino acids. Germline lookup yields CDR1 SGHDT and CDR2 YYEEEE. CDR3 residues: CASSTWGQGSGNTIYF. The CDR3 DNA sequence: TGTGCCAGTTCAACCTGGGGCCAAGGCTCTGGAAACACCATATATTTT. The full variable domain, with the rest looked up from reference TRBV5-6 and TRBJ1-3, is DAGVTQSPTHLIKTRGQQVTLRCSPKSGHDTVSWYQQALGQGPQFIFQYYEEEERQRGNFPDRFSGHQFPNYSSELNVNALLLGDSALYLCASSTWGQGSGNTIYFGEGSWLTVV.

J is TRBJ2-7 and V is TRBV15; D may correspond to TRBD1 or TRBD2 (5 bases each). V dropped 0 bases and J dropped 6 bases, with 15 bases sitting between them. This CDR3 region has 15 residues. The germline CDR1 and CDR2 sequences are LNHNV and YYDKDF (reference sequence). CDR3 coding DNA: TGTGCCACCAGCAGAGATGGGGTTGGGGACCGCGAGCAGTACTTC. Protein sequence: CATSRDGVGDREQYF.

Many counts were recorded for this clonotype. The rearrangement links TRBV20-1 to TRBJ2-1; TRBD2 matches 8 bases. Trimming at V came to 1 base and at J to 15 bases, leaving 5 bases not matched to a gene. In germline, CDR1 is DFQATT, CDR2 SNEGSKA (reference sequence). CDR3 length: 11 amino acids. As DNA, the CDR3 is TGCAGTGCTAGAGGGCAGCGGGAGTCGTTCTTC. The encoded protein is CSARGQRESFF.

This clonotype was recorded many times. The V and J genes are TRBV6-5 and TRBJ1-1; D is uncertain. V lost 5 bases to trimming and J lost 4 bases, with 17 bases between them. CDR1 MNHEY and CDR2 SVGAGI come from the germline V gene. The CDR3 length is 15 residues. The DNA of the CDR3 is TGTGCCAGCAGTCCCGCTACAAGGGTGGCCACTGAAGCTTTCTTT. Encoded protein: CASSPATRVATEAFF.

This clonotype has more than one count but fewer than ten. The rearrangement links TRBV2 to TRBJ2-3, with D tentatively TRBD2 (6 bases). Per the germline V gene, CDR1 is SNHLY and CDR2 is FYNNEI. V was clipped by 7 bases and J by 2 bases, with 10 bases between them. The CDR3 contains 13 residues. Here the CDR3 reads CASNRLDTDTQYF. CDR3 DNA: TGTGCCAGCAACCGACTAGACACAGATACGCAGTATTTT.

The chain carries TRBV10-3 and TRBJ2-4, with D tentatively TRBD1 or TRBD2 (5 bases each). Per germline, CDR1 ENHRY and CDR2 SYGVKD. V lost 11 bases to trimming and J lost 6 bases, with 17 bases between them. This CDR3 has 13 amino acids. CDR3 in amino acids: CAASGTTLNIQYF. As DNA, the CDR3 is TGTGCCGCTTCCGGGACCACCCTAAACATTCAGTACTTC.

This clonotype appeared a few times. V gene TRBV25-1 combines with J gene TRBJ2-6; 7 bases line up with TRBD1. This CDR3 is built from 17 residues. V dropped 2 bases and J dropped 3; count of bases not matched to a gene: 7. The germline CDR1 and CDR2 sequences are MGHDK and SYGVNS. The CDR3 region has the DNA TGTGCCAGCAGTGAAACTACAGGGGTCGGTGGGGCCAACGTCCTGACTTTC. Amino acids: CASSETTGVGGANVLTF.

As for this clonotype: A much bigger clone sits one base away, suggesting this may be a read error. The chain carries TRBV7-9 and TRBJ1-3; D gene ambiguous. There are 14 residues in the CDR3. CDR1 and CDR2 (germline): SEHNR, FQNEAQ (reference sequence). The V end was cut by 2 bases, the J end by 3 bases, with 8 bases between. CDR3 loop: CASSLPAGGNTIYF. CDR3 nucleotides: TGTGCCAGCAGCTTACCGGCAGGTGGAAACACCATATATTTT.

The chain combines TRBV10-3 with TRBJ1-2; 8 bases align to TRBD1. This CDR3 is 15 amino acids long. The germline gives CDR1 ENHRY, CDR2 SYGVKD. J was trimmed by 3 bases and V by 6 bases; bases with no gene match: 9. The CDR3 DNA reads as TGTGCCATCAGGGACAGGGACTTACCTTACTATGGCTACACCTTC. Its translation is CAIRDRDLPYYGYTF.

This clonotype was found a few times. The V and J genes are TRBV30 and TRBJ2-3, with D unresolved. The CDR3 extends over 13 amino acids. The V gene lost 4 bases and the J gene lost 1 base, with 9 bases spanning the gap. The germline V gene encodes CDR1 GTSNPN and CDR2 SVGIG (reference sequence). This CDR3 reads CAWTRLGTDTQYF. In DNA form, the CDR3 reads TGTGCCTGGACCCGCCTGGGCACAGATACGCAGTATTTT.

The sample holds a few counts of this clonotype. J is TRBJ2-5 and V is TRBV2, with D maybe TRBD1 (6 bases). V was trimmed by 4 bases and J by 0 bases, leaving 9 bases between them. CDR1 SNHLY and CDR2 FYNNEI come from the germline V gene. The CDR3 sequence is 14 residues long. The CDR3 loop is CASSGTEYQETQYF. CDR3 DNA sequence: TGTGCCAGCAGTGGGACAGAATACCAAGAGACCCAGTACTTC.

The chain employs TRBV29-1 and TRBJ2-7, with TRBD1 matching 11 bases. In germline, CDR1 is SQVTM, CDR2 ANQGSEA. The CDR3 totals 14 residues. V lost 6 bases, J lost 2 bases, and 6 bases stayed unmatched. This CDR3 is CSVTRGQGAYEQYF. CDR3 coding DNA: TGCAGCGTGACTCGGGGACAGGGGGCCTACGAGCAGTACTTC.

This clonotype was found many times. The rearrangement links TRBV20-1 to TRBJ1-5; the D gene is possibly TRBD1 (5 bases). This CDR3 has 15 residues. Germline loops: CDR1 DFQATT, CDR2 SNEGSKA (reference sequence). The V and J ends lost 2 bases and 3 bases respectively, with 14 bases between them. The CDR3 DNA is TGCAGTGCTAGAACGTTAGGGGTCCCCAATCAGCCCCAGCATTTT. Translating gives CSARTLGVPNQPQHF.

The gene calls are TRBV9 and TRBJ1-2; unclear D gene. The V gene lost 0 bases and the J gene lost 0 bases, with 9 bases spanning the gap. The CDR3 is made up of 15 amino acids. Germline-derived CDR1 and CDR2 are SGDLS and YYNGEE. The DNA of the CDR3 is TGTGCCAGCAGCGTAGGGGCAGGTACTAACTATGGCTACACCTTC. This gives the protein CASSVGAGTNYGYTF.

The chain recombines TRBV27 with TRBJ2-1; 13 bases map to TRBD2. Germline lookup yields CDR1 MNHEY and CDR2 SMNVEV (reference sequence). CDR3 length equals 15 residues. With 0 bases clipped from V and 7 bases from J, the junction kept 0 bases outside the gene matches. The CDR3 DNA reads TGTGCCAGCAGTTTATCACTAGCGGGGGGGAATGAGCAGTTCTTC. Its translation is CASSLSLAGGNEQFF.

This rearrangement joins TRBV20-1 to TRBJ1-1; no clear D. CDR1 DFQATT and CDR2 SNEGSKA come from the germline V gene (reference sequence). Trimming pared 3 bases from V and 3 bases from J, leaving 17 bases between. This CDR3 comprises 15 residues. CDR3: CSASSFEGRYTEAFF. Here the CDR3 DNA reads TGCAGTGCTAGCTCATTTGAGGGTCGGTACACTGAAGCTTTCTTT.

This clonotype was seen a handful of times. This may be a read error: a much more frequent sequence differs by one nucleotide. This CDR3 reads CSAVVGTGPYEQYV. In nucleotides, the CDR3 is TGCAGCGCCGTCGTCGGGACAGGGCCCTACGAGCAGTACGTC. The rearrangement uses TRBV29-1 and TRBJ2-7; the match to TRBD1 covers 9 bases. Germline assignment: CDR1 SQVTM and CDR2 ANQGSEA. The CDR3 spans 14 residues. After removal of 7 bases from V and 2 bases from J, the junction contained 9 bases not matched to a gene.